This T cell receptor beta chain originates from a study of CD8+CD57+ T cells in acquired aplastic anemia. Study in general: When averaged, DNA from sorted CD4+ and CD8+ cells came to about 2.9 ug.

The length of the CDR3 is 16 residues. V dropped 5 bases and J dropped 6; count of bases not matched to a gene: 6. Germline values: CDR1 SGHVS, CDR2 FNYEAQ. TCR beta VDJ and CDR3 were profiled, and genomic DNA was the template. TCRdb itself ran the reads through MiXCR, one entry per CDR3 protein. This table holds 250,000 to 350,000 distinct CDR3 sequences, about 56% found once. The chain uses TRBV7-6 and TRBJ2-2; 13 bases align to TRBD2. The sample taken for sequencing was sorted CD4+, CD8+, or CD8+CD57+ T cells (not recorded which) from PBMCs. This TCR derives from a human donor with severe aplastic anemia or a healthy control (not recorded which). The CDR3 sequence is CASSPLTSGRAGELFF. The CDR3 DNA is TGTGCCAGCAGCCCCCTTACTAGCGGGAGGGCCGGGGAGCTGTTTTTT.